These 9 T cell receptor beta chains were sequenced from one sample in a study of early stage breast cancer tumors. Sequencing used immunoSEQ multiplex PCR; TCRdb keeps in-frame clones, though not all of them. This sample yields about 28,000 clones, of which 80% are seen a single time; about an eighth belongs to the top ten. The sequencing input was blood. Receptor source: a person between 60 and 70 years old with breast cancer.

The V and J genes are TRBV2 and TRBJ1-5; weak D call: TRBD1 (6 bases). Germline V CDR1 and CDR2: SNHLY, FYNNEI. Between the trimmed V and J ends, which lost 6 bases and 5 bases, there was a span of 17 bases. The CDR3 has 15 residues. The CDR3 loop is CASSRWVRGDQPQHF. CDR3 nucleotide sequence: TGTGCCAGCAGCAGATGGGTCAGGGGCGATCAGCCCCAGCATTTT. Using reference TRBV2 and TRBJ1-5 for the parts outside the CDR3, the full variable domain is EPEVTQTPSHQVTQMGQEVILRCVPISNHLYFYWYRQILGQKVEFLVSFYNNEISEKSEIFDDQFSVERPDGSNFTLKIRSTKLEDSAMYFCASSRWVRGDQPQHFGDGTRLSIL.

This clone was picked up a small number of times. V gene TRBV30 combines with J gene TRBJ1-3, with D unclear. The ends were cut back, 0 bases at V and 4 bases at J, with 13 bases in the middle. The CDR3 is 15 residues long. Germline CDR1 and CDR2: GTSNPN and SVGIG (reference sequence). CDR3 DNA sequence: TGTGCCTGGAGTGTACCCAGGCAATTGGGAAACACCATATATTTT. Translated, it gives CAWSVPRQLGNTIYF.

The rearrangement links TRBV2 to TRBJ2-2; 9 nucleotides match TRBD2. Germline V gene lookup returns CDR1 SNHLY and CDR2 FYNNEI. V lost 6 bases and J lost 4; bases outside the gene matches: 6. The length of the CDR3 is 15 residues. DNA for the CDR3: TGTGCCAGCAGCACGGGACTAGCTCGCACCGGGGAGCTGTTTTTT. Translation gives CASSTGLARTGELFF.

V and J are TRBV5-6 and TRBJ1-5; a weak D match, TRBD1 (5 bases). V gave up 4 bases and J gave up 9 bases, with 23 bases separating them. CDR1 and CDR2 from the germline V gene are SGHDT and YYEEEE. The CDR3 extends over 16 amino acids. The DNA for the CDR3 is TGTGCCAGCAGCCCTGATGGCGGTGCCGGGGGATCGCCCCAGCATTTT. Its translation: CASSPDGGAGGSPQHF.

The chain carries TRBV6-5 and TRBJ2-2; 10 nucleotides match TRBD1. Trimming at V came to 6 bases and at J to 5 bases, leaving 3 bases not matched to a gene. The CDR3 loop spans 14 amino acids. Germline V gives CDR1 MNHEY, CDR2 SVGAGI. The CDR3 is CASRTGGATGELFF. As DNA, the CDR3 is TGTGCCAGCAGGACAGGGGGCGCGACCGGGGAGCTGTTTTTT.

The chain recombines TRBV1 with TRBJ2-2; the table's D gene call, TRBD2, was not cross checked with the DNA. TRBV1 is a pseudogene segment. This CDR3 contains 18 residues. The DNA for the CDR3 is TGCACCAGCAGCCAAGAGGTTCGGCGGGACGAGAACACCGGGGAGCTGTTTTTT. Encoded protein: CTSSQEVRRDENTGELFF.

This rearrangement joins TRBV4-3 to TRBJ2-7, with D possibly being TRBD2 (5 bases). Trimming took off 1 base at V and 2 bases at J, with 18 bases between the two ends. Germline values: CDR1 LGHNA, CDR2 YSLEER. This CDR3 region has 17 residues. This CDR3 reads CASSQGDGRLNPYEQYF. The DNA for the CDR3 is TGCGCCAGCAGCCAAGGTGACGGCAGACTAAACCCCTACGAGCAGTACTTC.

This chain links TRBV6-5 with TRBJ1-2, with D hard to call. V was cut by 2 bases and J by 5 bases, with 18 bases left in between. The CDR3 spans 16 residues. Germline V gene data show CDR1 as MNHEY and CDR2 as SVGAGI. The chain's CDR3 is CASSYRLGRVGYGYTF. Written as DNA, the CDR3 is TGTGCCAGCAGTTACCGGTTGGGGAGAGTAGGGTATGGCTACACCTTC.

V and J are TRBV6-6 and TRBJ1-5, with a tentative D call TRBD1 (5 bases). The CDR3 spans 11 residues. The germline V gene encodes CDR1 MNHNY and CDR2 SVGAGI (reference sequence). V was shortened by 10 bases and J by 5 bases, with 9 bases between the two germline ends. The CDR3 DNA follows: TGTGCCACCGGGACTGATCAGCCCCAGCATTTT. Residues: CATGTDQPQHF.